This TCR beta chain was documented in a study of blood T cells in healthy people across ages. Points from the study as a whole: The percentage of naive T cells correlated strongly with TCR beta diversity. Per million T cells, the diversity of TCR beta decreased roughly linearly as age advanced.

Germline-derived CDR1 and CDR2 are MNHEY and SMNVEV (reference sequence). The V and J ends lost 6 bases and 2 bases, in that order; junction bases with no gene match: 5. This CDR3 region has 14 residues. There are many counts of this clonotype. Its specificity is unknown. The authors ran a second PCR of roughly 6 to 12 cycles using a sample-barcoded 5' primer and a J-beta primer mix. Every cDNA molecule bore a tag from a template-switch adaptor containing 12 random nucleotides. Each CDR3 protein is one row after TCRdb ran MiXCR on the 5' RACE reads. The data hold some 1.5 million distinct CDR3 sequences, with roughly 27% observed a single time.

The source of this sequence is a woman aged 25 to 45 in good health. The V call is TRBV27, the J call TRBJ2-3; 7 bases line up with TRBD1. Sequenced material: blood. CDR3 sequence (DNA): TGTGCCAGCAGCTCAGGACAGGTCACAGATACGCAGTATTTT. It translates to CASSSGQVTDTQYF.